This T cell receptor beta chain was recovered during a study of blood T cells in healthy people across ages. Overall study findings and caveats: The study found more naive CD4+ cells and higher diversity in long-lived than aged donors. PBMCs went unsorted, and a conclusive naive versus antigen-experienced comparison was therefore prevented.

Germline CDR1 and CDR2: ENHRY and SYGVKD. This CDR3 has 16 amino acids. Points on this clonotype: The target antigen is unknown.

A second roughly 6 to 12 cycle PCR used barcoded and J-beta primers. Via MiXCR, TCRdb re-called the 5' RACE reads, giving one row per CDR3 protein. The sample has over 750,000 distinct CDR3 sequences; approximately 25% are singletons. The same specimen was also included in a second study, on T cells of mothers and their children. That paper notes: Compared with unrelated pairs, related mother-child pairs had slightly higher, non-significant overlap. Persisting microchimeric T cell clones went undetected.

The sequence derives from a boy under 18 in good health. The sequenced material came from blood. This sequence joins TRBV10-3 and TRBJ2-5, with 9 bases that match TRBD2. The J call is uncertain, as TRBJ2-1 better fits the DNA end. As DNA, the CDR3 is TGTGCCACCAGGTCAACCGGGACTAGCAGTCCCGAGGAGCAGTTCTTC. Its protein product is CATRSTGTSSPEEQFF.